A selection of T cell receptor beta chains follows, all from one sample in a study of blood T cells in healthy people across ages. MiXCR, applied by TCRdb to the 5' RACE reads, yields one record per CDR3 protein. The sample has some 880,000 distinct CDR3 sequences, 35% to 40% seen once; the top ten hold 10% to 15%. The sequenced sample consisted of blood. The source of these receptors is a man aged 18-30 years in good health. Each CDR3 is given with its conserved first and last residue. Each record gives: D gene, clone size, V gene, J gene, CDR3 protein, CDR3 DNA. The D gene is left open where the match is weak. A clone size is listed for some rows: how often the clone was seen (once, few, many), or a class if it is expanded.

D gene: NA
clone size: NA
V gene: TRBV20-1
J gene: TRBJ1-2
CDR3 protein: CSAMASNYGYTF
CDR3 DNA: TGCAGTGCTATGGCCAGCAACTATGGCTACACCTTC

D gene: NA
clone size: NA
V gene: TRBV7-9
J gene: TRBJ2-1
CDR3 protein: CASSPGATPYNEQFF
CDR3 DNA: TGTGCCAGCAGCCCGGGAGCCACCCCCTACAATGAGCAGTTCTTC

D gene: TRBD1
clone size: NA
V gene: TRBV12-3/TRBV12-4
J gene: TRBJ2-5
CDR3 protein: CASSYGRGETQYF
CDR3 DNA: TGTGCCAGCAGTTACGGCAGGGGGGAGACCCAGTACTTC

D gene: NA
clone size: many
V gene: TRBV20-1
J gene: TRBJ2-1
CDR3 protein: CSARDLGGSYNEQFF
CDR3 DNA: TGCAGTGCTAGGGACCTTGGGGGCTCCTACAATGAGCAGTTCTTC

D gene: NA
clone size: NA
V gene: TRBV4-2
J gene: TRBJ2-1
CDR3 protein: CASSQDGQTGYNEQFF
CDR3 DNA: TGTGCCAGCAGCCAAGACGGCCAGACGGGCTACAATGAGCAGTTCTTC

D gene: TRBD1
clone size: NA
V gene: TRBV4-2
J gene: TRBJ2-7
CDR3 protein: CASSQEDRVSYEQYF
CDR3 DNA: TGTGCCAGCAGCCAAGAGGACAGGGTATCCTACGAGCAGTACTTC

D gene: NA
clone size: few
V gene: TRBV25-1
J gene: TRBJ2-5
CDR3 protein: CASSEFMAPSQETQYF
CDR3 DNA: TGTGCCAGCAGTGAATTCATGGCCCCTTCTCAAGAGACCCAGTACTTC

D gene: NA
clone size: NA
V gene: TRBV28
J gene: TRBJ2-7
CDR3 protein: CANASGYEQYF
CDR3 DNA: TGTGCCAACGCGTCTGGCTACGAGCAGTACTTC

D gene: TRBD1
clone size: NA
V gene: TRBV9
J gene: TRBJ2-7
CDR3 protein: CASSVDRGSHEQYF
CDR3 DNA: TGTGCCAGCAGCGTGGACAGGGGTTCCCACGAGCAGTACTTC

D gene: NA
clone size: few
V gene: TRBV15
J gene: TRBJ1-2
CDR3 protein: CATSRAQGFYGYTF
CDR3 DNA: TGTGCCACCAGCAGAGCCCAGGGGTTCTATGGCTACACCTTC

D gene: TRBD2
clone size: NA
V gene: TRBV5-1
J gene: TRBJ2-1
CDR3 protein: CASSLEGLGLTANEQFF
CDR3 DNA: TGCGCCAGCAGCTTGGAGGGACTAGGGCTGACGGCCAATGAGCAGTTCTTC

D gene: NA
clone size: NA
V gene: TRBV14
J gene: TRBJ2-7
CDR3 protein: CASSQAEYNEQYF
CDR3 DNA: TGTGCCAGCAGCCAAGCGGAATACAATGAGCAGTACTTC

D gene: NA
clone size: NA
V gene: TRBV2
J gene: TRBJ1-6
CDR3 protein: CASTKGQGGNSPPHF
CDR3 DNA: TGTGCCAGCACCAAGGGCCAAGGAGGTAATTCACCCCCCCACTTT

D gene: NA
clone size: NA
V gene: TRBV13
J gene: TRBJ1-1
CDR3 protein: CASSFMGAAEAFF
CDR3 DNA: TGTGCCAGCAGCTTCATGGGGGCTGCTGAAGCTTTCTTT

D gene: NA
clone size: few
V gene: TRBV4-2
J gene: TRBJ1-1
CDR3 protein: CASSRAGGLNTEAFF
CDR3 DNA: TGTGCCAGCAGCCGAGCCGGCGGTTTGAACACTGAAGCTTTCTTT

D gene: NA
clone size: NA
V gene: TRBV20-1
J gene: TRBJ1-4
CDR3 protein: CSARDRQGGEKLFF
CDR3 DNA: TGCAGTGCTAGAGATCGGCAGGGCGGTGAAAAACTGTTTTTT

D gene: NA
clone size: few
V gene: TRBV30
J gene: TRBJ1-6
CDR3 protein: CACQASANSPLHF
CDR3 DNA: TGTGCCTGTCAGGCTTCCGCTAATTCACCCCTCCACTTT

D gene: NA
clone size: NA
V gene: TRBV12-3/TRBV12-4
J gene: TRBJ1-2
CDR3 protein: CVSFTLTGYTF
CDR3 DNA: TGTGTCAGCTTCACCCTGACCGGCTACACCTTC

D gene: NA
clone size: NA
V gene: TRBV10-3
J gene: TRBJ2-1
CDR3 protein: CAISESISGSNEQFF
CDR3 DNA: TGTGCCATCAGTGAGTCGATTTCAGGGTCCAATGAGCAGTTCTTC

D gene: TRBD2
clone size: few
V gene: TRBV7-2
J gene: TRBJ2-2
CDR3 protein: CASSARREETGELFF
CDR3 DNA: TGTGCCAGCAGCGCACGGCGGGAGGAAACCGGGGAGCTGTTTTTT

D gene: NA
clone size: many
V gene: TRBV12-3/TRBV12-4
J gene: TRBJ1-4
CDR3 protein: CASSPAIGKLFF
CDR3 DNA: TGTGCCAGCAGTCCTGCTATTGGAAAACTGTTTTTT

D gene: NA
clone size: NA
V gene: TRBV20-1
J gene: TRBJ2-1
CDR3 protein: CSARPRTVSSYNEQFF
CDR3 DNA: TGCAGTGCTAGACCCCGGACAGTCTCCTCCTACAATGAGCAGTTCTTC

D gene: NA
clone size: NA
V gene: TRBV20-1
J gene: TRBJ2-3
CDR3 protein: CSARGDAGTADTQYF
CDR3 DNA: TGCAGTGCTAGAGGGGACGCGGGGACGGCAGATACGCAGTATTTT

D gene: NA
clone size: few
V gene: TRBV29-1
J gene: TRBJ2-4
CDR3 protein: CSGMVENIQYF
CDR3 DNA: TGCAGCGGAATGGTGGAAAACATTCAGTACTTC

D gene: NA
clone size: many
V gene: TRBV20-1
J gene: TRBJ1-2
CDR3 protein: CSAIPRGPSYGYTF
CDR3 DNA: TGCAGTGCCATCCCGCGGGGGCCTTCGTATGGCTACACCTTC

D gene: TRBD1
clone size: few
V gene: TRBV5-1
J gene: TRBJ2-5
CDR3 protein: CASSTGQLNQETQYF
CDR3 DNA: TGCGCCAGCAGCACGGGACAGTTAAACCAAGAGACCCAGTACTTC

D gene: TRBD1
clone size: NA
V gene: TRBV20-1
J gene: TRBJ1-5
CDR3 protein: CSAIPGGLQPQHF
CDR3 DNA: TGCAGTGCCATCCCAGGGGGTCTTCAGCCCCAGCATTTT

D gene: NA
clone size: few
V gene: TRBV5-1
J gene: TRBJ2-7
CDR3 protein: CASSLGWARSYEQYF
CDR3 DNA: TGCGCCAGCAGCTTGGGATGGGCGCGCTCCTACGAGCAGTACTTC

D gene: NA
clone size: NA
V gene: TRBV12-3/TRBV12-4
J gene: TRBJ2-2
CDR3 protein: CASKKYGQLTGELFF
CDR3 DNA: TGTGCCAGCAAGAAGTATGGGCAATTAACCGGGGAGCTGTTTTTT

D gene: NA
clone size: many
V gene: TRBV20-1
J gene: TRBJ1-2
CDR3 protein: CSARESSYGYTF
CDR3 DNA: TGCAGTGCTAGGGAGTCAAGCTATGGCTACACCTTC

D gene: NA
clone size: few
V gene: TRBV6-2/TRBV6-3
J gene: TRBJ1-2
CDR3 protein: CASRSQNYGYTF
CDR3 DNA: TGTGCCAGCAGATCGCAGAACTATGGCTACACCTTC

D gene: TRBD1
clone size: NA
V gene: TRBV28
J gene: TRBJ2-7
CDR3 protein: CASSFNGQGKLGEQYF
CDR3 DNA: TGTGCCAGCAGTTTTAATGGACAGGGGAAATTGGGCGAGCAGTACTTC